Shown below are 6 T cell receptor beta chains from a single sample sequenced in a study of blood T cell repertoires in COVID-19. Here immunoSEQ multiplex PCR was the method, and the copy in TCRdb shows in-frame clones only, minus some. The data contain some 230,000 clones, 86% of them singletons. The sample taken for sequencing was peripheral blood. Source of these receptors: a woman in her forties or fifties with COVID-19, enrolled during active disease.

This chain connects TRBV28 to TRBJ1-2, with D possibly matching TRBD1 (6 bases). Germline V gene data show CDR1 as MDHEN and CDR2 as SYDVKM. The CDR3 loop spans 12 amino acids. V was trimmed by 8 bases and J by 10 bases, leaving 17 bases between them. The chain's CDR3 is CASGLTYRDYTF. Here the CDR3 DNA reads TGTGCCAGCGGCCTCACATACAGGGACTACACCTTC.

The rearrangement joins TRBV19 to TRBJ1-1, with D perhaps matching TRBD1 (6 bases). The V and J ends lost 4 bases and 4 bases respectively, with 16 bases between them. The CDR3 is 15 amino acids. Germline V gene data show CDR1 as LNHDA and CDR2 as SQIVND (reference sequence). The DNA for the CDR3 is TGTGCCAGTAGTACTCTCGACAGGTTTTCCACTGAAGCTTTCTTT. Protein sequence: CASSTLDRFSTEAFF.

The chain combines TRBV9 with TRBJ1-2, with D unresolved. The CDR3 contains 13 residues. V dropped 0 bases and J dropped 5 bases, with 8 bases sitting between them. Germline lookup yields CDR1 SGDLS and CDR2 YYNGEE. Here the CDR3 reads CASSVDSGYGYTF. For the CDR3, the DNA is TGTGCCAGCAGCGTAGATTCGGGGTATGGCTACACCTTC.

This sequence joins TRBV9 and TRBJ1-3; no reliable D call. Deletions cut 2 bases from V and 4 bases from J, with 7 bases between. The CDR3 is made up of 13 amino acids. Germline values: CDR1 SGDLS, CDR2 YYNGEE. CDR3 sequence: CASSVKTGNTIYF. Written as DNA, the CDR3 is TGTGCCAGCAGCGTCAAAACAGGAAACACCATATATTTT.

The J gene is TRBJ2-7, the V gene TRBV7-2; TRBD1 matches at 8 bases. This CDR3 region has 15 residues. Germline V gene lookup returns CDR1 SGHTA and CDR2 FQGNSA. The V segment lost 4 bases and the J segment 2 bases; nucleotides outside the gene matches: 7. CDR3 DNA sequence: TGTGCCAGCAGCTCGACCGGGACAGGACCCTACGAGCAGTACTTC. Protein product: CASSSTGTGPYEQYF.

The V and J genes are TRBV11-3 and TRBJ2-1, with TRBD2 as a possible D gene (5 bases). This CDR3 has 14 residues. CDR1 and CDR2 from the germline V gene are SGHNT and YENEEA. V lost 1 base and J lost 5, with 9 bases in between. The chain's CDR3 is CASSLGGDNNEQFF. In DNA, the CDR3 is TGTGCCAGCAGCTTAGGGGGAGATAACAATGAGCAGTTCTTC.